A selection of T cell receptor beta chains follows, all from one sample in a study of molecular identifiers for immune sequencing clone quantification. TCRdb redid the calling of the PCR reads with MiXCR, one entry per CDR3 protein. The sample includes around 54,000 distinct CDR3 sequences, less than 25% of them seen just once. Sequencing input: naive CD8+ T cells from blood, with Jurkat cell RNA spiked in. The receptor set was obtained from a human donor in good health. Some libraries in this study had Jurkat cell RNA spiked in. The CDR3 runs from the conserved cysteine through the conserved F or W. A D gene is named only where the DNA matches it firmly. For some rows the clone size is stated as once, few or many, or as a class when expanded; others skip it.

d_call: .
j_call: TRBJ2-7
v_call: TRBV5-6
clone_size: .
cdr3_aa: CASSLGLGDEQYF
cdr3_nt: TGTGCCAGCAGCTTGGGCTTGGGGGACGAGCAGTACTTC

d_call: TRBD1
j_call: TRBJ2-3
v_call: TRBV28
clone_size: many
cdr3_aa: CASSPDRGSEDTQYF
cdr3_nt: TGTGCCAGCAGCCCGGACAGGGGTAGTGAGGATACGCAGTATTTT

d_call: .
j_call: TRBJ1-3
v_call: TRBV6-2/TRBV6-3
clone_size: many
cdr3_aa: CASIDRFFSGNTIYF
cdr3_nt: TGTGCCAGCATCGACAGGTTCTTCTCTGGAAACACCATATATTTT

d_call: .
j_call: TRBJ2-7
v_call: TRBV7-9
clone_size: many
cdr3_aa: CASSHEWQDAYEQYF
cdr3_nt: TGTGCCAGCAGCCACGAGTGGCAGGACGCCTACGAGCAGTACTTC

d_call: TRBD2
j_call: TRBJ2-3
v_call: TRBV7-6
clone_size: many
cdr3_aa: CASSLEYSGGTDTQYF
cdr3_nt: TGTGCCAGCAGCTTAGAGTATAGCGGGGGTACAGATACGCAGTATTTT

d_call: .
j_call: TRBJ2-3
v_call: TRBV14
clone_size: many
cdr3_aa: CASSQGISGGAKPPERF
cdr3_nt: TGTGCCAGCAGCCAAGGTATCTCTGGAGGGGCGAAACCCCCCGAACGTTTT

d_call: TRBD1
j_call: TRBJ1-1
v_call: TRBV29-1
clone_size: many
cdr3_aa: CSVTQGEHTEAFF
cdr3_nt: TGCAGCGTCACACAGGGGGAACACACTGAAGCTTTCTTT

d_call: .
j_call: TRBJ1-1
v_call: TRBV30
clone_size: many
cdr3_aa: CAWSVDRAGNTEAFF
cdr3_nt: TGTGCCTGGAGTGTCGATCGTGCAGGGAACACTGAAGCTTTCTTT

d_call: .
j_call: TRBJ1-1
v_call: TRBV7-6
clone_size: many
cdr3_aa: CASSQTPGATEAFF
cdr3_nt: TGTGCCAGCAGCCAAACCCCAGGGGCAACTGAAGCTTTCTTT

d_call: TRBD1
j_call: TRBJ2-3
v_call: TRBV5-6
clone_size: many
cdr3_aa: CASSEDRGLKTDTQYF
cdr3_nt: TGTGCCAGCAGCGAGGACAGGGGGCTCAAGACAGATACGCAGTATTTT

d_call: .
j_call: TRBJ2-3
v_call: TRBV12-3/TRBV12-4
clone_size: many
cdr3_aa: CASSPPAADTQYF
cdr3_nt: TGTGCCAGCAGCCCCCCCGCAGCGGATACGCAGTATTTT

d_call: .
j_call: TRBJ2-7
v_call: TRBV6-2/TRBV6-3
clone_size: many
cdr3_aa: CASSPGVIYEQYF
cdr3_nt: TGTGCCAGCAGCCCCGGGGTGATCTACGAGCAGTACTTC

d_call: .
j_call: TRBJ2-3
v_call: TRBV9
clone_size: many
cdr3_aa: CASSVNGIIGTDTQYF
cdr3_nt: TGTGCCAGCAGCGTAAACGGGATTATAGGCACAGATACGCAGTATTTT

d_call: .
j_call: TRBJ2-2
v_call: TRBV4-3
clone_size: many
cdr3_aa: CASSQDAGRAGELFF
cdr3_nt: TGCGCCAGCAGCCAAGATGCGGGGAGAGCCGGGGAGCTGTTTTTT

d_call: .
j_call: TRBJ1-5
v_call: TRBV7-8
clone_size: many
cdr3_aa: CASSLAPDHNQPQHF
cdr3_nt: TGTGCCAGCAGCTTAGCGCCCGATCATAATCAGCCCCAGCATTTT

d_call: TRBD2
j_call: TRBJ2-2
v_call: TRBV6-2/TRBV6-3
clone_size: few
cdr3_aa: CASSYALAGDRTGELFF
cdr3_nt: TGTGCCAGCAGTTACGCACTAGCGGGAGACCGGACCGGGGAGCTGTTTTTT

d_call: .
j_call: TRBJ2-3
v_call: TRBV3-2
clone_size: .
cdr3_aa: CASSREYWKPISTDTQYF
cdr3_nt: TGTGCCAGCAGCCGAGAATACTGGAAGCCGATTAGCACAGATACGCAGTATTTT

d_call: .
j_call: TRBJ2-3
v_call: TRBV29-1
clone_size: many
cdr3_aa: CSVVKLETQYF
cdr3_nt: TGCAGCGTTGTTAAGTTGGAAACGCAGTATTTT

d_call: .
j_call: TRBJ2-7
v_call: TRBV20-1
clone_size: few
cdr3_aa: CSARVVGLASYEQYF
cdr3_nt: TGCAGTGCTAGAGTTGTGGGGCTAGCCTCCTACGAGCAGTACTTC

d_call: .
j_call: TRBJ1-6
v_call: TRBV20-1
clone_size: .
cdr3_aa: CSATPGPGNSPLHF
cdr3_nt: TGCAGTGCTACCCCGGGACCCGGGAATTCACCCCTCCACTTT

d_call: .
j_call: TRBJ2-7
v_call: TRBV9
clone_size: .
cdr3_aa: CASSVGGPSTYEQYF
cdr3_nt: TGTGCCAGCAGCGTTGGAGGGCCGAGTACTTACGAGCAGTACTTC

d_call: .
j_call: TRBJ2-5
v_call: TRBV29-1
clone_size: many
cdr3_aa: CSVGTGQETQYF
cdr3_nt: TGCAGCGTTGGAACAGGACAAGAGACCCAGTACTTC

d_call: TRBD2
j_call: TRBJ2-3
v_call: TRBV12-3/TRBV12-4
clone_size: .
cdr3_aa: CASRAGDGYRKKGDTLYF
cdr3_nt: TGTGCCAGCAGGGCGGGGGACGGCTACCGGAAAAAAGGTGATACGCTGTATTTC

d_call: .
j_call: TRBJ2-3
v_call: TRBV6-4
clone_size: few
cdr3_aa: CASSPDGPTPDTDTQYF
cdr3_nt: TGTGCCAGCAGCCCCGACGGTCCAACCCCCGACACAGATACGCAGTATTTT

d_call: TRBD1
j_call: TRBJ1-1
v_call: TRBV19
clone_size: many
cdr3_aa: CASSIATGVTEAFF
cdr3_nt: TGTGCCAGTAGTATCGCGACAGGGGTCACTGAAGCTTTCTTT

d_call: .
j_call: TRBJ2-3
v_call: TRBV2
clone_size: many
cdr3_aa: CASSALAFSETTDTQYF
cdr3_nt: TGTGCCAGCAGTGCGTTAGCATTCTCAGAAACTACAGATACGCAGTATTTT

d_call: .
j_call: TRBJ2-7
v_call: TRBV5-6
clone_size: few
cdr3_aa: CASSLVAGNEQYF
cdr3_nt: TGTGCCAGCAGCTTGGTGGCAGGCAACGAGCAGTACTTC

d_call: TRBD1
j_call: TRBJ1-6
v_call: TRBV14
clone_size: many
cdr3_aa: CASSHKTGQNSPLHF
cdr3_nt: TGTGCCAGCAGCCACAAGACAGGGCAGAATTCACCCCTCCACTTT

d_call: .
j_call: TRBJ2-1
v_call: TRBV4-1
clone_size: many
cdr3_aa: CASSHWVEEGNEQFF
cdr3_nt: TGCGCCAGCAGCCATTGGGTAGAAGAGGGCAATGAGCAGTTCTTC

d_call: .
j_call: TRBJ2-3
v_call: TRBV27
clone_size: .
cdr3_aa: CASSLSIGDTWDTQYF
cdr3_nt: TGTGCCAGCAGTTTATCGATCGGAGACACTTGGGATACGCAGTATTTT

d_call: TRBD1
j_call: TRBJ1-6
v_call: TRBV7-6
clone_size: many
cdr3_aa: CASSPMQGAGSPLHF
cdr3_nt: TGTGCCAGCAGCCCGATGCAGGGGGCAGGGTCACCCCTCCACTTT

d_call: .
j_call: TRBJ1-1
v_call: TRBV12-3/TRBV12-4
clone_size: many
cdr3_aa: CASSFSFMNTEAFF
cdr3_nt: TGTGCCAGCAGTTTTAGCTTCATGAACACTGAAGCTTTCTTT